The T cell receptor (beta chain) under discussion was sequenced for a study of cytomegalovirus exposure and HLA in healthy donors. Study-wide background: The approximately 100 million unique TCR beta sequences, from roughly 170 million T cells, were found by an earlier analysis.

General study points: In an earlier analysis, about 87% or about 30%: the productive usage of most TCR beta V segments.

This CDR3 contains 15 residues. Trimming pared 7 bases from V and 3 bases from J, leaving 13 bases between. Germline loops: CDR1 MNHNS, CDR2 SASEGT. The PCR contained 60 Vbeta and 13 Jbeta primers. The method was immunoSEQ multiplex PCR; TCRdb's version includes in-frame clones alone and lacks a portion of them. The repertoire has 150,000 to 200,000 clones, around 79% of them found once; the top ten carry roughly 0.64%. Notes on this clone: Antigen specificity is unknown.

This chain links TRBV6-1 with TRBJ2-6, with a tentative D call TRBD1 (6 bases). Source material: PBMCs. The origin of this receptor is a woman between 40 and 55 years old in good health and CMV-seronegative. CDR3 in DNA: TGTGCCAGCAATCAGGACAGCTATGGGGCCAACGTCCTGACTTTC. Translating it yields CASNQDSYGANVLTF.